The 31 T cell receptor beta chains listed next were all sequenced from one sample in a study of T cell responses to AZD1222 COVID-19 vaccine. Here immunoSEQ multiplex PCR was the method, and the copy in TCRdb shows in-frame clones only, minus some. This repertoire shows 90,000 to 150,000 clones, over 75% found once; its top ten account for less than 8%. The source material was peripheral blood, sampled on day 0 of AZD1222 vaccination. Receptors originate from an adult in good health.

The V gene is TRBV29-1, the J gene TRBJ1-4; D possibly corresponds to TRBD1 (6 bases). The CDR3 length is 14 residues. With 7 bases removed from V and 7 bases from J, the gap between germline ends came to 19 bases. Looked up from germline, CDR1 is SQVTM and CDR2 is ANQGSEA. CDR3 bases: TGCAGCGCCTGGGGGGGCGGGCTTATTGAAAAACTGTTTTTT. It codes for CSAWGGGLIEKLFF.

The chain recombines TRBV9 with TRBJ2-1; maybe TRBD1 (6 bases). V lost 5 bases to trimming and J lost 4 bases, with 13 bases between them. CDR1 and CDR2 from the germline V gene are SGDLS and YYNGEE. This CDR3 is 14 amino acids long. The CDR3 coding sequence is TGTGCCAGCAGTCTAGGACAGCAGTACAATGAGCAGTTCTTC. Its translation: CASSLGQQYNEQFF.

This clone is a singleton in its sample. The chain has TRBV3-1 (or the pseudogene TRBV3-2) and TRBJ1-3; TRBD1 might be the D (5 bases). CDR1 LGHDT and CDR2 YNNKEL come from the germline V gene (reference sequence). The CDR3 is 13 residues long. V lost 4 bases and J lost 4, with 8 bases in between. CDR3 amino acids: CASSPGTGNTIYF. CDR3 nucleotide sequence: TGTGCCAGCAGCCCGGGGACCGGAAACACCATATATTTT.

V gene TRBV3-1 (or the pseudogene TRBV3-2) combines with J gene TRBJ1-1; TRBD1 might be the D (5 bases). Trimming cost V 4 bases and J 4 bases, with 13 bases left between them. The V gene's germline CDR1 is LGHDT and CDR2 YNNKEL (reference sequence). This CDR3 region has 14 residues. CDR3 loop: CASSLGTAGTEAFF. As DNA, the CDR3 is TGTGCCAGCAGCCTCGGGACCGCCGGCACTGAAGCTTTCTTT.

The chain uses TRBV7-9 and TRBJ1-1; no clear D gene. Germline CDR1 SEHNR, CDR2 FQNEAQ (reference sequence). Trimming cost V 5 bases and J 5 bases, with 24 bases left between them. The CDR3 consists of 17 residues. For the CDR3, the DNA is TGTGCCAGCAGCCCTCAGAGACCGCGAGCTGAAGGAACTGAAGCTTTCTTT. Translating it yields CASSPQRPRAEGTEAFF.

The CDR3 sequence is CASGLAGGLNEQFF. The CDR3 DNA reads as TGTGCTAGTGGCTTAGCGGGAGGTTTGAATGAGCAGTTCTTC. This chain uses TRBV12-5 with TRBJ2-1; TRBD2 agrees at 10 bases. There are 14 residues in the CDR3. V was clipped by 6 bases and J by 7 bases; unmatched bases: 6. Germline CDR1 LGHNT, CDR2 FRNRAP.

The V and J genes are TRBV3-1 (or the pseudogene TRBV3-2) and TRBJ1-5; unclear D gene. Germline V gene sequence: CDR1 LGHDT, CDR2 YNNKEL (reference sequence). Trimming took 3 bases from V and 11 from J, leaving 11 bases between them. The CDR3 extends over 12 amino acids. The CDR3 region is CASSQGSAAQHF. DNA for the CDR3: TGTGCCAGCAGCCAGGGCAGTGCGGCCCAGCATTTT.

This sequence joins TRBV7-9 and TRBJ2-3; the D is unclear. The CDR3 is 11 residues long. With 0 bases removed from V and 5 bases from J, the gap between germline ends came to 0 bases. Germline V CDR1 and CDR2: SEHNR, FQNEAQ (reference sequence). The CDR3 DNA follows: TGTGCCAGCAGCTTAGCAGATACGCAGTATTTT. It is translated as CASSLADTQYF.

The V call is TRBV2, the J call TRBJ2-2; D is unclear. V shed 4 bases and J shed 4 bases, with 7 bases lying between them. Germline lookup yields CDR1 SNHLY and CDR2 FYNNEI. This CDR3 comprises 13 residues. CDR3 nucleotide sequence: TGTGCCAGCAGTGGTAGTGGCACCGGGGAGCTGTTTTTT. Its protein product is CASSGSGTGELFF.

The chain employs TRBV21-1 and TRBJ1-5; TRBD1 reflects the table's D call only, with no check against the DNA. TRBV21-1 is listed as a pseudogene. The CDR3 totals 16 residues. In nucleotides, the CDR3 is TGTGCCAGCACCCAAAGGGGTGACTTATGGGATCAGCCCCAGCATTTT. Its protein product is CASTQRGDLWDQPQHF.

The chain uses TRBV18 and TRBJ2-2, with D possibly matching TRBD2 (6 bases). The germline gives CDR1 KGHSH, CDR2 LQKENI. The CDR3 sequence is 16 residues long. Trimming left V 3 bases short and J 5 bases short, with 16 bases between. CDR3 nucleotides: TGTGCCAGCTCACCCAATCGGGGGATTATGACCGGGGAGCTGTTTTTT. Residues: CASSPNRGIMTGELFF.

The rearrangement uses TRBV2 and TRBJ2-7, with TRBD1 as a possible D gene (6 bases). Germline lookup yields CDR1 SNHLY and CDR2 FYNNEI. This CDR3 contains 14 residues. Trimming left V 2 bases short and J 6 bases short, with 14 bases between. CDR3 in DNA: TGTGCCAGCAGTGAATCAAAAGGGACAAGCGAGCAGTACTTC. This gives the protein CASSESKGTSEQYF.

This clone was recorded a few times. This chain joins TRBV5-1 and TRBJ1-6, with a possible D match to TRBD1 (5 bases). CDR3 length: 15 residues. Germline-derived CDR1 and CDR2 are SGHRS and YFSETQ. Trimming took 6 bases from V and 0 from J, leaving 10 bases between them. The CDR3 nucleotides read TGCGCCAGCATGGAGGGGAGCTCCTATAATTCACCCCTCCACTTT. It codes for CASMEGSSYNSPLHF.

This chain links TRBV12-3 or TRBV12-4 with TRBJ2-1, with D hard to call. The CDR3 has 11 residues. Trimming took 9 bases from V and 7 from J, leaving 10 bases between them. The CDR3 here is CASMLRNEQFF. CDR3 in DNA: TGTGCCAGTATGCTACGAAATGAGCAGTTCTTC.

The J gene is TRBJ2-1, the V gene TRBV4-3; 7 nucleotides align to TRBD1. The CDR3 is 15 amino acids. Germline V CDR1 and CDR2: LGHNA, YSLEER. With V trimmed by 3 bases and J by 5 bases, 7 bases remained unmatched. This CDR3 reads CASSQDRDSNNEQFF. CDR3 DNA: TGCGCCAGCAGCCAGGACCGGGACAGCAACAATGAGCAGTTCTTC.

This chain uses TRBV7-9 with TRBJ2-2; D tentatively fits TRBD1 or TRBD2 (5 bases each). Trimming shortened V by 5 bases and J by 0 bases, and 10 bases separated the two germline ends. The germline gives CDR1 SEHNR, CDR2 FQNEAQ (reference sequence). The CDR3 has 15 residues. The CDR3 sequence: CASSTGTANTGELFF. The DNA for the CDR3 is TGTGCCAGCAGCACCGGGACGGCGAACACCGGGGAGCTGTTTTTT.

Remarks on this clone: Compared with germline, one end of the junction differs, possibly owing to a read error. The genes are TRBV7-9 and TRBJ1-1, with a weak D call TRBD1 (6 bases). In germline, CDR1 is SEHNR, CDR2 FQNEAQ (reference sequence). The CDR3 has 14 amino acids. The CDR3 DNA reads TGTGCCAGCAGCCTCCATGACGGGGACACTAAAGCTTTCTTT. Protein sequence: CASSLHDGDTKAFF.

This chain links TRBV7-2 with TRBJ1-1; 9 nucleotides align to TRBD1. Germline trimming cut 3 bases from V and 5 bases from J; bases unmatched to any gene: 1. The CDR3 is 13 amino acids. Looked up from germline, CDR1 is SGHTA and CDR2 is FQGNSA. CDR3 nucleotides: TGTGCCAGCAGCTTCGACAGGGGGACTGAAGCTTTCTTT. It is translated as CASSFDRGTEAFF.

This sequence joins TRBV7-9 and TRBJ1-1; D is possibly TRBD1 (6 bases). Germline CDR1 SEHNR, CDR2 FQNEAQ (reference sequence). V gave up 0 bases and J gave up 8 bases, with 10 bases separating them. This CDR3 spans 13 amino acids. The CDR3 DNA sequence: TGTGCCAGCAGCTTAGCACAGGGTGGAGAAGCTTTCTTT. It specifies CASSLAQGGEAFF.

The CDR3: CASSQGSISSYEQYF. CDR3 sequence (DNA): TGTGCCAGCAGCCAAGGGTCAATAAGCTCCTACGAGCAGTACTTC. The chain is built from TRBV7-9 and TRBJ2-7; no clear D. CDR1 and CDR2 from the germline V gene are SEHNR and FQNEAQ (reference sequence). The CDR3 contains 15 residues. V shed 5 bases and J shed 0 bases, with 14 bases lying between them.

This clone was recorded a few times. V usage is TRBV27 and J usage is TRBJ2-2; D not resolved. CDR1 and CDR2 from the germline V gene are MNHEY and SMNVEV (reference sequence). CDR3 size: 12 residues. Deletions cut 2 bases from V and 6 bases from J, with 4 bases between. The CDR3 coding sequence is TGTGCCAGCAGTTTAATCGCCGGGGAGCTGTTTTTT. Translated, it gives CASSLIAGELFF.

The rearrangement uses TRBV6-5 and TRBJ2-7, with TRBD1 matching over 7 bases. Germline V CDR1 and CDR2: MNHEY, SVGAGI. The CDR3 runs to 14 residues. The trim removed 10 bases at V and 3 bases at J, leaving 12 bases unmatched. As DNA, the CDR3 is TGTGCCACCCGGTTGGGACAGATTAACTACGAGCAGTACTTC. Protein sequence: CATRLGQINYEQYF.

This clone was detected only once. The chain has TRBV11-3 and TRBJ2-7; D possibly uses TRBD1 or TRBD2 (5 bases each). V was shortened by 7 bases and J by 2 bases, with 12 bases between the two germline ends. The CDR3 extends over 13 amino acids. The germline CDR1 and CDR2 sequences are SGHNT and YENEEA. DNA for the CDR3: TGTGCCAGCACCAGAGGGGCGGCCTACGAGCAGTACTTC. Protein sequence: CASTRGAAYEQYF.

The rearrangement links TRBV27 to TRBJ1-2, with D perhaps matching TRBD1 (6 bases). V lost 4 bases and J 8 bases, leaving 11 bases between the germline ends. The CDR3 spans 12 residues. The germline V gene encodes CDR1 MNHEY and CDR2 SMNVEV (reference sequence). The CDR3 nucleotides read TGTGCCAGCAGTTCAGGGGAGAGCGGCTACACCTTC. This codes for CASSSGESGYTF.

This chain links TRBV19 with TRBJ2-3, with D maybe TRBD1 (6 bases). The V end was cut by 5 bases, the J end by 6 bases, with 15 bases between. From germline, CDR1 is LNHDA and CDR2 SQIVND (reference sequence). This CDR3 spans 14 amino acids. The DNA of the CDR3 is TGTGCCAGTAGTCTGCCAGGGGATAGGGATACGCAGTATTTT. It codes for CASSLPGDRDTQYF.

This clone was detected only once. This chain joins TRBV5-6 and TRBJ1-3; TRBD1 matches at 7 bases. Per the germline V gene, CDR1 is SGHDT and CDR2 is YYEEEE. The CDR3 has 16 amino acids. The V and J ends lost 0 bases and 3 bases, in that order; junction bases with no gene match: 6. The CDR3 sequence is CASSLGGTAFGNTIYF. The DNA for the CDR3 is TGTGCCAGCAGCTTGGGCGGGACAGCTTTTGGAAACACCATATATTTT.

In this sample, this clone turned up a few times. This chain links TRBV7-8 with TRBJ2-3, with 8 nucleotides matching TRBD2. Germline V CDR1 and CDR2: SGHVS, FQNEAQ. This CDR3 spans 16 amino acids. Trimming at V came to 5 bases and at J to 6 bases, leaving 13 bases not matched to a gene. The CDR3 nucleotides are TGTGCCAGCAGCCCTAACCCCGGGGGGGCATACGATACGCAGTATTTT. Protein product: CASSPNPGGAYDTQYF.

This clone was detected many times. CDR3 amino acids: CASSPDPVGEQFF. CDR3 coding DNA: TGTGCCAGCAGCCCAGATCCCGTCGGTGAGCAGTTCTTC. V and J are TRBV5-5 and TRBJ2-1; D gene unclear. Deletions cut 4 bases from V and 9 bases from J, with 14 bases between. Germline loops: CDR1 SGHKS, CDR2 YYEKEE (reference sequence). CDR3 length: 13 residues. Variable domain in full (rest from reference TRBV5-5 and TRBJ2-1): DAGVTQSPTHLIKTRGQQVTLRCSPISGHKSVSWYQQVLGQGPQFIFQYYEKEERGRGNFPDRFSARQFPNYSSELNVNALLLGDSALYLCASSPDPVGEQFFGPGTRLTVL.

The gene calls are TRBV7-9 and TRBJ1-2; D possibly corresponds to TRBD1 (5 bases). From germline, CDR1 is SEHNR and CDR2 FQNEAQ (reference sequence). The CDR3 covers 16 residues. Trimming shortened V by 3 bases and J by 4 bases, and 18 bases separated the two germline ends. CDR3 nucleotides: TGTGCCAGCAGCTTTCGGGCCGACAGCCAGGGCTATGGCTACACCTTC. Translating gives CASSFRADSQGYGYTF.

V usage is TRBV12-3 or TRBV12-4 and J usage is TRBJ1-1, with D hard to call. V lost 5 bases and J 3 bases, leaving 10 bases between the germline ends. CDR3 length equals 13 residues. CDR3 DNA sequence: TGTGCCAGCAGTCAGGCCCCGGACACTGAAGCTTTCTTT. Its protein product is CASSQAPDTEAFF.

The CDR3 loop reads CASSVGMGFNGYTF. DNA for the CDR3: TGCGCCAGCAGCGTTGGTATGGGCTTTAATGGCTACACCTTC. The gene calls are TRBV5-1 and TRBJ1-2; no reliable D call. Germline CDR1 is SGHRS and CDR2 is YFSETQ. CDR3 size: 14 residues. V lost 4 bases, J lost 6 bases, and 16 bases lay in between.